This T cell receptor (beta chain) is from a study of blood T cell repertoires in COVID-19. Study-wide background: The samples span acute and convalescent COVID-19 from the United States, Italy and Spain. PBMCs, B-cell-depleted T cells, or T cells were the source of the cDNA or gDNA that made up the material.

Study processing details: Amplification of reference gene primers provided the estimated nucleated cell counts. Using immunoSEQ multiplex PCR, the repertoire was profiled, and TCRdb retains in-frame clones only, with some absent. That table supplies the V and J calls and clone size; D and trimming were determined from the DNA. The sample carries some 280,000 clones, over 75% recorded once. Looked up from germline, CDR1 is MNHEY and CDR2 is SVGAGI. Between the trimmed V and J ends, which lost 0 bases and 1 base, there was a span of 6 bases. The CDR3 is made up of 14 amino acids. The TCR sequence derives from a woman in her fifties or sixties with acute or convalescent COVID-19. The V gene is TRBV6-5, the J gene TRBJ1-1; D is undetermined. Sequencing was performed on peripheral blood. CDR3 DNA sequence: TGTGCCAGCAGTTACTCCGGGTGGAACACTGAAGCTTTCTTT. It is translated as CASSYSGWNTEAFF.